Reported below is one TCR beta chain. Its specificity is unknown. The data belong to a study of OX40 agonist ivuxolimab in advanced cancers. Study-level findings and limits: Expanded clones were, on average, more numerous among CD8+ T cells than CD4+.

Sequenced by immunoSEQ multiplex PCR; TCRdb stores in-frame clones only, minus some. The profile shows under 80,000 clones, approximately 86% of them singletons. CDR3 size: 12 residues. Trimming removed 7 bases from V and 4 bases from J; junction bases left unmatched: 5. Germline V gene data show CDR1 as SQVTM and CDR2 as ANQGSEA. This sample comprised CD4+ or CD8+ T cells sorted from blood, obtained in a trial of the OX40 agonist ivuxolimab. The chain employs TRBV29-1 and TRBJ2-5, with 8 bases aligning to TRBD1. The source is an adult with an advanced solid tumor such as melanoma, head and neck, liver or kidney cancer. In nucleotides, the CDR3 is TGCAGCGCCGGGACAGGAAGAGAGACCCAGTACTTC. Residues: CSAGTGRETQYF.